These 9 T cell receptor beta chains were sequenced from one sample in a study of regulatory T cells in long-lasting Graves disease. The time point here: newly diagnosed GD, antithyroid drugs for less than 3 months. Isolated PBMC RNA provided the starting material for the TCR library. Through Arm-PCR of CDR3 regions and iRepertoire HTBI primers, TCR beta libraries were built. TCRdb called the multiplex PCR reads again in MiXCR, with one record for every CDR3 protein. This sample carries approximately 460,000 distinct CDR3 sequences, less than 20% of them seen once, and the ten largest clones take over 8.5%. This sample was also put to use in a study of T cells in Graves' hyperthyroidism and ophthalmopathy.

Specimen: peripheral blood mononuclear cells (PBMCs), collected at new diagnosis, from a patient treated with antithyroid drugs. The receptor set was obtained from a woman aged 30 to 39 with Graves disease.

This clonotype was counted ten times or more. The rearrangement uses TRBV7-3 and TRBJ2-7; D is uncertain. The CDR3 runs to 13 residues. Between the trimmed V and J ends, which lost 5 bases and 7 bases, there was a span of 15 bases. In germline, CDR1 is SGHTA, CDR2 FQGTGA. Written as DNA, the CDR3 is TGTGCCAGCAGCCCCCCGGCTCCCCGGGAGCAGTACTTC. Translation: CASSPPAPREQYF.

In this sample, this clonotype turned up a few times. The DNA of the CDR3 is TGTGCCAGCAGTTACCTACCGGGACAGGGTCCCTCACCCCTCCACTTT. Amino acid sequence: CASSYLPGQGPSPLHF. This chain links TRBV28 with TRBJ1-6; 9 bases line up with TRBD1. The CDR3 contains 16 residues. With V trimmed by 4 bases and J by 10 bases, 11 bases remained unmatched. Germline CDR1 and CDR2: MDHEN and SYDVKM.

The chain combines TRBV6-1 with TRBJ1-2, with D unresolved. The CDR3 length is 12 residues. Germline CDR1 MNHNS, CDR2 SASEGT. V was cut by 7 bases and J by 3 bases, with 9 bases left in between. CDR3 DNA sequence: TGTGCCAGCAATCGGGGTGACTATGGCTACACCTTC. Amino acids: CASNRGDYGYTF.

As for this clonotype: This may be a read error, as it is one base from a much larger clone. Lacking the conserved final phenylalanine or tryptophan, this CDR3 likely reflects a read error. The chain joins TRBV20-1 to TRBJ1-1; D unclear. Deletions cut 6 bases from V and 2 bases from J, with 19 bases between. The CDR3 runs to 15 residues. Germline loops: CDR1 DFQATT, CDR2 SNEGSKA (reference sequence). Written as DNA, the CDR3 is TGCAGTGCCCCAAGTCGTCAGGAGAGTAACACTGAAGCTTTCCTT. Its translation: CSAPSRQESNTEAFL.

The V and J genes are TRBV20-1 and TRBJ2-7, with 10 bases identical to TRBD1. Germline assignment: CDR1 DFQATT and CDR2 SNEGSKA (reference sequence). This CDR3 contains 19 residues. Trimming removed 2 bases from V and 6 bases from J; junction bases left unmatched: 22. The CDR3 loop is CSARPKRGTGARAVLEQYF. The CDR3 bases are TGCAGTGCTAGACCAAAGAGGGGGACAGGGGCCCGGGCAGTGCTCGAGCAGTACTTC.

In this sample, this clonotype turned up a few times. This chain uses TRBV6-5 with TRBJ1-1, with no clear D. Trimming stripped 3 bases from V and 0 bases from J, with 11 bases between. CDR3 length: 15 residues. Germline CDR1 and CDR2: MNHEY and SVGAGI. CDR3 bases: TGTGCCAGCAGTTATATGCGGCAGATGAACACTGAAGCTTTCTTT. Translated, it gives CASSYMRQMNTEAFF.

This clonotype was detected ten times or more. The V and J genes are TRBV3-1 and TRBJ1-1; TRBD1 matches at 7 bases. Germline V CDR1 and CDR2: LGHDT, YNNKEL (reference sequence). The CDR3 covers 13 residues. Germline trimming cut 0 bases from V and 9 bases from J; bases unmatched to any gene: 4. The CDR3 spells CASSQDVQGQAFF. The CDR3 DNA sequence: TGTGCCAGCAGCCAAGATGTACAGGGGCAAGCTTTCTTT.

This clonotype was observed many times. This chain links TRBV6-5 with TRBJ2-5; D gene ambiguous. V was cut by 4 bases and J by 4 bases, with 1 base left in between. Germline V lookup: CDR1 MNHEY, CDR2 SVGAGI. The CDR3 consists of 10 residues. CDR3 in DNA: TGTGCCAGCAGTTCAGAGACCCAGTACTTC. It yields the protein CASSSETQYF.

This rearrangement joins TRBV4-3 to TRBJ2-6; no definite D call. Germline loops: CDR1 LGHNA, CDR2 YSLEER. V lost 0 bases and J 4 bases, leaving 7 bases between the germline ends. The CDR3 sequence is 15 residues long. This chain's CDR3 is CASSQEAPGANVLTF. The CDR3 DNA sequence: TGCGCCAGCAGCCAAGAGGCTCCCGGGGCCAACGTCCTGACTTTC.